This T cell receptor (beta chain) is drawn from a study of T cell repertoires in breast cancer (dated by TCRdb to about 2016). Context from the whole study: Tumors, lymph nodes and peripheral blood lymphocytes from breast cancer patients were profiled in the study, along with peripheral blood from healthy control donors. On average, roughly 520,000 sequences per sample and around 10 reads per input cell were obtained by sequencing. ER+/PR+ status was present in the majority of the approximately 23 patient tumors that were analyzed for shared TCRs. Nine healthy donors, of an age range similar to that of the patients, were included as controls. Tumor-free lymph nodes were processed without enzymatic digestion, and Ficoll was used to separate blood samples. Because breast cancer has a low mutational burden and common mutations are rare, the study reasoned that TCRs shared between breast cancer patients would target shared antigens. Tumors and tumor-involved lymph nodes were minced and digested with Liberase and DNase, then filtered through 70-um and 40-um filters.

Points the paper makes about the study in general: Around 18 TCR pairs were shared across seven or more patient tumors and were rarely found in control blood, which suggested possible tumor specificity. Shared TCRs were encoded by various nucleotide sequences, which suggests selection and expansion based on antigen. Genuine antitumor clones may have been missed because singleton TCRs were discarded and only part of each tumor was sampled. Sentinel lymph nodes involved by tumor shared about fourfold more TCRs with matched tumor repertoires than tumor-free nodes did (about 7.7% versus 2%). Shared TCRs showed TRBV7 predominance, possibly reflecting tumor recognition or mispriming bias from eight TRBV7 primers. Emulsion RT-PCR was considered qualitative rather than quantitative, since transcript abundance and primer differences skewed clone recovery.

Library creation used emulsion pairing. Unpaired genes were suppressed by a second nested PCR with blocking oligos, after which a third nested PCR added Illumina adaptors and barcodes. Each emulsion RT-PCR master mix contained roughly 4,500-250,000 T cells, with C-region, Stepout and V-region primers. Emulsions were generated with the Micellula Emulsion and Purification Kit, and RT-PCR used Qiagen OneStep RT-PCR reagents. The pooled libraries were sequenced on an Illumina MiSeq using paired-end 2 x 250 reads. The paper's processing steps were these. In Galaxy, read pairs were joined and then clipped at the engineered overlap into separate alpha and beta files, and any unclipped reads were discarded. Alpha-beta pairs were assigned with CompleteTCR, a MiTCR-based pipeline that links chains sharing read cluster identifiers using an R script. TCR sequences observed only once, about 1-3.3%, were removed as potential sequencing errors. TCRdb cleaned the public reads at Q25 with fastp, built clones with MiXCR and kept in-frame beta chains. Each CDR3 protein appears once, grouped with its most common genes and DNA. TCRdb, not the original authors, processed these V and J calls. Here the sample has tens of thousands of distinct CDR3 sequences; over 40% occur a single time. About 60% of the sample rests with the top ten.

This clonotype came up many times. What antigen it recognizes has not been identified. Nothing much larger sits one base from this clone, and base qualities are not available. The V end loses 3 bases and the J end loses 1 base, and a stretch of 8 bases separates them. The CDR3 spans 14 residues, from the cysteine through the phenylalanine. Only the CDR3 portion is preserved as DNA: 42 bases, with reading frame beginning at the first base. The germline V gene provides CDR1 SGHTA and CDR2 FQGNSA. Paired alpha-beta TCRs of CD8+ T cells were analyzed using an expanded emulsion RT-PCR method with primers for all TCR V genes. CD8+ T cells were isolated with a CD8 positive selection kit and incubated overnight in roughly 9.6 IU/mL IL-2 before emulsion RT-PCR.

Sequenced material: CD8+ T cells. The TCR comes from a pool of human donors with breast cancer or a healthy control (not recorded which). This receptor chain uses TRBV7-2 and TRBJ2-3; TRBD2 might be the D gene, on 6 matching bases. In nucleotide form, the sequence is TGTGCCAGCAGCTTCTGGGGGGGCACAGATACGCAGTATTTT. The translation is CASSFWGGTDTQYF.